This record concerns one T cell receptor beta chain sequence. Other DNA sequences in this sample translate to the same CDR3. The investigators introduced synthetic TCR analog templates into each PCR as spikes. Sequenced by immunoSEQ multiplex PCR; TCRdb stores in-frame clones only, minus some. The table lists 25,000 to 30,000 clones, approximately 86% of them singletons. The record originates from a study of PD-L1 blockade in urothelial cancer. On the study more broadly: In terms of prior chemotherapy, patients had received 0 to 3 regimens. Analyzed time points were 3 weeks (second dose) and 6 weeks after therapy began.

This CDR3 is 15 amino acids long. The germline V gene has CDR1 SGHRS and CDR2 YFSETQ. The ends lost 0 bases at V and 3 bases at J; junction bases unmatched: 3. The study enrolled patients with locally advanced or metastatic urothelial carcinoma. This chain links TRBV5-1 with TRBJ2-3; 8 nucleotides align to TRBD1. This sequence originates from a man aged 50-60 years with urothelial cancer. The sample in question was PBMCs, obtained around atezolizumab (anti-PD-L1) treatment. CDR3 coding DNA: TGCGCCAGCAGCTTGGGGGGGGACAGGACAGATACGCAGTATTTT. The encoded protein is CASSLGGDRTDTQYF.